Each of the 27 T cell receptor beta chains below was sequenced from the same sample in a study of blood T cell repertoires in COVID-19. Here immunoSEQ multiplex PCR was the method, and the copy in TCRdb shows in-frame clones only, minus some. The sample contains about 250,000 clones, about four fifths of which appear only once. Sequencing was carried out using PBMCs or T cells enriched from blood (not recorded which). These TCRs come from a woman aged 40 to 50 who had been exposed to COVID-19.

The rearrangement links TRBV11-1 to TRBJ2-3; D possibly corresponds to TRBD1 (6 bases). Germline loops: CDR1 SGHAT, CDR2 FQDESV (reference sequence). The V and J ends lost 2 bases and 0 bases respectively, with 12 bases between them. The CDR3 extends over 16 amino acids. The CDR3 region is CASSLWGRGSTDTQYF. CDR3 in DNA: TGTGCCAGCAGCTTATGGGGCAGGGGTAGCACAGATACGCAGTATTTT.

The J gene is TRBJ2-1, the V gene TRBV6-5, with D tentatively TRBD2 (6 bases). Germline V gene sequence: CDR1 MNHEY, CDR2 SVGAGI. The CDR3 contains 13 residues. With 8 bases removed from V and 0 bases from J, the gap between germline ends came to 8 bases. The CDR3 bases are TGTGCCAGCGAGACTAGCTCCTACAATGAGCAGTTCTTC. This sequence encodes CASETSSYNEQFF.

This clone was observed a handful of times. The chain employs TRBV2 and TRBJ2-1, with 9 bases that match TRBD2. The V gene end was trimmed by 4 bases and the J gene end by 0 bases; junction bases not matched to a gene: 4. The CDR3 loop spans 16 amino acids. Germline assignment: CDR1 SNHLY and CDR2 FYNNEI. CDR3: CASSGRGGLSYNEQFF. The CDR3 nucleotides are TGTGCCAGCAGTGGGCGGGGGGGTCTCTCCTACAATGAGCAGTTCTTC.

The chain is built from TRBV9 and TRBJ2-3; no definite D call. Looked up from germline, CDR1 is SGDLS and CDR2 is YYNGEE. This CDR3 has 14 amino acids. The V end was cut by 2 bases, the J end by 0 bases, with 7 bases between. As DNA, the CDR3 is TGTGCCAGCAGCGTGACACTTAGCACAGATACGCAGTATTTT. Protein sequence: CASSVTLSTDTQYF.

The rearrangement joins TRBV4-3 to TRBJ1-3; 8 bases agree with TRBD1. Germline loops: CDR1 LGHNA, CDR2 YSLEER. The ends lost 2 bases at V and 0 bases at J; junction bases unmatched: 3. CDR3 length: 16 residues. CDR3 loop: CASSQLGQASGNTIYF. In DNA, the CDR3 is TGCGCCAGCAGCCAACTGGGACAGGCCTCTGGAAACACCATATATTTT.

The table lists this clone with a few counts. The same CDR3 is also encoded by other DNA sequences in this sample. The chain is built from TRBV2 and TRBJ1-3; D might be TRBD1 (5 bases). Germline V gives CDR1 SNHLY, CDR2 FYNNEI. With 4 bases removed from V and 2 bases from J, the gap between germline ends came to 9 bases. The CDR3 contains 14 residues. The CDR3 spells CASSGQGTGNTIYF. CDR3 nucleotides: TGTGCCAGCAGTGGCCAGGGAACTGGAAACACCATATATTTT.

V is TRBV7-2 and J is TRBJ2-5; possibly TRBD1 for D (5 bases). This CDR3 region has 15 residues. The V end was cut by 0 bases, the J end by 5 bases, with 13 bases between. Germline CDR1 and CDR2: SGHTA and FQGNSA. CDR3 DNA: TGTGCCAGCAGCTTAGCGGCAGGGCCAGGGGAGACCCAGTACTTC. Translated, it gives CASSLAAGPGETQYF.

The rearrangement uses TRBV7-9 and TRBJ2-7; 9 nucleotides agree with TRBD1. The germline CDR1 and CDR2 sequences are SEHNR and FQNEAQ (reference sequence). There are 15 residues in the CDR3. The V segment lost 5 bases and the J segment 2 bases; nucleotides outside the gene matches: 7. The CDR3 sequence is CASSPGQGRTYEQYF. The CDR3 DNA sequence: TGTGCCAGCAGCCCAGGACAGGGGAGAACCTACGAGCAGTACTTC.

The table lists this clone with a few counts. The V and J genes are TRBV5-1 and TRBJ2-2; D is possibly TRBD2 (6 bases). This CDR3 spans 15 amino acids. Trimming left V 3 bases short and J 1 base short, with 10 bases between. Germline V gives CDR1 SGHRS, CDR2 YFSETQ. The CDR3 spells CASSWGLQNTGELFF. CDR3 DNA: TGCGCCAGCAGCTGGGGACTCCAGAACACCGGGGAGCTGTTTTTT.

The V call is TRBV7-9, the J call TRBJ2-7; a weak D match, TRBD1 (5 bases). The V gene's germline CDR1 is SEHNR and CDR2 FQNEAQ (reference sequence). This CDR3 comprises 18 residues. V lost 5 bases and J lost 0, with 23 bases in between. The CDR3 bases are TGTGCCAGCAGCCAAGGGGTTGGGATTAGGCCCTCCTCCTACGAGCAGTACTTC. Its protein is CASSQGVGIRPSSYEQYF.

The chain has TRBV9 and TRBJ2-1; 15 bases line up with TRBD2. Germline V gene sequence: CDR1 SGDLS, CDR2 YYNGEE. The CDR3 has 18 residues. The trim removed 2 bases at V and 4 bases at J, leaving 7 bases unmatched. The CDR3 nucleotides are TGTGCCAGCAGCGTTGCGGGGACTAGCGGGGGGCCGTACAATGAGCAGTTCTTC. Translation: CASSVAGTSGGPYNEQFF.

V gene TRBV2 combines with J gene TRBJ1-2; weak D call: TRBD1 (5 bases). Per germline, CDR1 SNHLY and CDR2 FYNNEI. This CDR3 comprises 15 residues. The V end was cut by 3 bases, the J end by 4 bases, with 15 bases between. CDR3 amino acids: CASSEQTELGYGYTF. CDR3 coding DNA: TGTGCCAGCAGTGAGCAGACAGAGTTGGGCTATGGCTACACCTTC.

This clone was seen more than once but under ten times. This chain links TRBV24-1 with TRBJ2-1; D is unclear. V was clipped by 3 bases and J by 12 bases, with 23 bases between them. This CDR3 has 16 amino acids. The germline V gene has CDR1 KGHDR and CDR2 SFDVKD. This CDR3 is CATSDLRVTPICGQFF. CDR3 in DNA: TGTGCCACCAGTGATCTCCGGGTCACCCCTATTTGTGGGCAGTTCTTC.

The chain employs TRBV3-1 (or the pseudogene TRBV3-2) and TRBJ2-1; D possibly corresponds to TRBD1 (6 bases). The CDR3 sequence is 14 residues long. The germline V and J ends were trimmed by 7 bases and 4 bases, with 14 bases remaining between them. From germline, CDR1 is LGHDT and CDR2 YNNKEL (reference sequence). CDR3 region: CASTDSRHYNEQFF. DNA of the CDR3: TGTGCCAGCACGGACAGTCGACATTACAATGAGCAGTTCTTC.

The chain has TRBV5-5 and TRBJ2-1, with D perhaps TRBD2 (5 bases). The CDR3 has 16 amino acids. The V and J ends lost 4 bases and 2 bases respectively, with 16 bases between them. The V gene's germline CDR1 is SGHKS and CDR2 YYEKEE (reference sequence). CDR3 loop: CASSTRAPEAYNEQFF. In DNA, the CDR3 is TGTGCCAGCAGCACCCGGGCCCCGGAGGCCTACAATGAGCAGTTCTTC.

The sample holds many counts of this clone. This chain links TRBV18 with TRBJ1-1; weak D call: TRBD1 (5 bases). The CDR3 is 13 amino acids. V was cut by 5 bases and J by 8 bases, with 15 bases left in between. The V gene's germline CDR1 is KGHSH and CDR2 LQKENI. The CDR3 sequence is CASSTQEMSEAFF. In nucleotides, the CDR3 is TGTGCCAGCTCAACACAGGAGATGTCGGAAGCTTTCTTT.

The rearrangement joins TRBV18 to TRBJ1-5, with 7 nucleotides matching TRBD1. This CDR3 spans 13 amino acids. V lost 6 bases to trimming and J lost 7 bases; unmatched junction nucleotides: 6. Germline-derived CDR1 and CDR2 are KGHSH and LQKENI. The CDR3 DNA follows: TGTGCCAGCTCCCAGACAGGGAACCAGCCCCAGCATTTT. It translates to CASSQTGNQPQHF.

V gene TRBV28 combines with J gene TRBJ1-2; 10 bases map to TRBD1. The junction had 6 bases not matched to a gene; V was cut back by 5 bases and J by 3 bases. The CDR3 sequence is 15 residues long. Germline loops: CDR1 MDHEN, CDR2 SYDVKM. CDR3: CASSNRQGADYGYTF. CDR3 bases: TGTGCCAGCAGTAACCGACAGGGGGCCGACTATGGCTACACCTTC.

The V gene is TRBV6-5, the J gene TRBJ1-1; D is perhaps TRBD1 (5 bases). V lost 0 bases, J lost 2 bases, and 10 bases lay in between. The CDR3 sequence is 15 residues long. Per germline, CDR1 MNHEY and CDR2 SVGAGI. The CDR3 nucleotides are TGTGCCAGCAGTTACTCGGCAGGGCTAAACACTGAAGCTTTCTTT. This gives the protein CASSYSAGLNTEAFF.

V and J are TRBV2 and TRBJ1-4; 9 bases align to TRBD1. The CDR3 contains 15 residues. Germline CDR1 and CDR2: SNHLY and FYNNEI. The J segment lost 7 bases and the V segment lost 5 bases, leaving 8 bases of the junction unmatched. The CDR3 protein is CASSRVGTGTEKLFF. CDR3 in DNA: TGTGCCAGCAGTAGAGTCGGGACAGGGACTGAAAAACTGTTTTTT.

In this sample, this clone turned up once. Other DNA variants within this sample encode the same CDR3. This sequence joins TRBV5-4 and TRBJ2-3, with 10 bases matching TRBD2. The V segment lost 1 base and the J segment 4 bases; nucleotides outside the gene matches: 3. The CDR3 is made up of 15 amino acids. The germline CDR1 and CDR2 sequences are SGHNT and YYREEE (reference sequence). The CDR3 loop reads CASSLSSGGADTQYF. CDR3 nucleotide sequence: TGTGCCAGCAGCTTGTCGAGCGGGGGGGCAGATACGCAGTATTTT.

This clone was recorded a few times. The CDR3 sequence is CASSYGPADTIYF. The CDR3 nucleotides read TGTGCCAGCAGTTACGGGCCTGCAGACACCATATATTTT. This rearrangement joins TRBV6-5 to TRBJ1-3, with D uncertain. The CDR3 is 13 amino acids. Germline V CDR1 and CDR2: MNHEY, SVGAGI. Deletions cut 2 bases from V and 8 bases from J, with 10 bases between.

The chain combines TRBV7-2 with TRBJ1-6, with 10 nucleotides matching TRBD1. CDR1 SGHTA and CDR2 FQGNSA come from the germline V gene. This CDR3 contains 15 residues. V lost 4 bases to trimming and J lost 7 bases; unmatched junction nucleotides: 4. The CDR3 here is CASSSLGQGNSPLHF. The CDR3 region has the DNA TGTGCCAGCAGCTCCCTGGGACAGGGGAATTCACCCCTCCACTTT. Combining the CDR3 with reference TRBV7-2 and TRBJ1-6 gives the whole variable domain GAGVSQSPSNKVTEKGKDVELRCDPISGHTALYWYRQSLGQGLEFLIYFQGNSAPDKSGLPSDRFSAERTGGSVSTLTIQRTQQEDSAVYLCASSSLGQGNSPLHFGNGTRLTVT.

Only a few counts were recorded for this clone. This chain's CDR3 is CASSPLNRGPVDGYTF. In DNA form, the CDR3 reads TGTGCCAGCAGCCCCCTCAACAGGGGGCCGGTCGATGGCTACACCTTC. The chain is built from TRBV11-1 and TRBJ1-2; 9 bases align to TRBD1. The CDR3 has 16 amino acids. Germline loops: CDR1 SGHAT, CDR2 FQDESV (reference sequence). With 5 bases clipped from V and 6 bases from J, the junction kept 13 bases outside the gene matches.

The CDR3 loop reads CASSFQEDYGYTF. The CDR3 bases are TGTGCCAGCAGCTTTCAGGAGGACTATGGCTACACCTTC. The rearrangement joins TRBV7-2 to TRBJ1-2; D gene uncertain. The CDR3 totals 13 residues. Germline CDR1 is SGHTA and CDR2 is FQGNSA. V dropped 3 bases and J dropped 3 bases, with 8 bases sitting between them. Together with reference TRBV7-2 and TRBJ1-2, the CDR3 gives the full variable domain: GAGVSQSPSNKVTEKGKDVELRCDPISGHTALYWYRQSLGQGLEFLIYFQGNSAPDKSGLPSDRFSAERTGGSVSTLTIQRTQQEDSAVYLCASSFQEDYGYTFGSGTRLTVV.

This clone is a singleton in its sample. This rearrangement joins TRBV9 to TRBJ2-1; 8 bases fit TRBD1. The CDR3 runs 16 residues. V was clipped by 4 bases and J by 8 bases; unmatched bases: 14. Germline CDR1 reads SGDLS; CDR2 reads YYNGEE. The CDR3 loop is CASSLSGTGHMDEQFF. The DNA of the CDR3 is TGTGCCAGCAGCCTTTCCGGGACAGGTCACATGGATGAGCAGTTCTTC. Combining the CDR3 with reference TRBV9 and TRBJ2-1 gives the whole variable domain DSGVTQTPKHLITATGQRVTLRCSPRSGDLSVYWYQQSLDQGLQFLIQYYNGEERAKGNILERFSAQQFPDLHSELNLSSLELGDSALYFCASSLSGTGHMDEQFFGPGTRLTVL.

The chain couples TRBV7-2 to TRBJ2-2; D may be TRBD2 (7 bases). There are 16 residues in the CDR3. The germline CDR1 and CDR2 sequences are SGHTA and FQGNSA. V lost 1 base to trimming and J lost 6 bases, with 15 bases between them. CDR3 bases: TGTGCCAGCAGCTTAGTGGGGGGGCCTACTCCCGGGGAGCTGTTTTTT. Translated: CASSLVGGPTPGELFF.